Below, 10 T cell receptor beta chains from the same sample are listed, as sequenced in a study of T cells after yellow fever vaccination. TCRdb itself ran the 5' RACE reads through MiXCR, one entry per CDR3 protein. The table has 500,000 to 650,000 distinct CDR3 sequences, 13% seen once. The sample here was PBMCs, taken on the day of the yellow fever booster vaccination. Receptor source: a man in his thirties or forties who received the YFV17D yellow fever vaccine.

This clonotype was seen a few times. The CDR3 DNA sequence: TGTGCCAGCAGCCCTATTACTATGGCTAGCGTCTCCTACGAGCAGTACTTC. As protein: CASSPITMASVSYEQYF. The V call is TRBV4-2, the J call TRBJ2-7, with D maybe TRBD2 (6 bases). The CDR3 is made up of 17 amino acids. Trimming shortened V by 4 bases and J by 0 bases, and 19 bases separated the two germline ends. Germline V gives CDR1 LGHNA, CDR2 YNFKEQ.

V and J are TRBV4-3 and TRBJ2-2; TRBD2 matches 9 bases. V shed 1 base, J shed 7 bases, and the junction held 10 bases outside the gene matches. The V gene's germline CDR1 is LGHNA and CDR2 YSLEER. The CDR3 has 17 amino acids. Here the CDR3 DNA reads TGCGCCAGCAGCCAAGGAACCGGCGGGAGGGGAGGCGGGGAGCTGTTTTTT. As protein: CASSQGTGGRGGGELFF.

CDR3 region: CASSTQLEGSEQFF. In DNA form, the CDR3 reads TGTGCCAGCAGCACCCAACTAGAGGGCAGCGAGCAGTTCTTC. V usage is TRBV7-8 and J usage is TRBJ2-1; TRBD2 is a possible D gene (5 bases). V shed 5 bases and J shed 10 bases, with 18 bases lying between them. The CDR3 loop spans 14 amino acids. CDR1 is SGHVS and CDR2 is FQNEAQ in the germline V gene.

This clonotype occurred a few times. The J gene is TRBJ2-7, the V gene TRBV12-3 or TRBV12-4; TRBD2 agrees at 11 bases. V lost 4 bases and J lost 7; bases outside the gene matches: 9. The CDR3 totals 15 residues. DNA of the CDR3: TGTGCCAGCAGTTACCTAGCGGGAGGCGGGGGGGAGCAGTACTTC. Its protein is CASSYLAGGGGEQYF.

This clonotype was seen only a few times. The CDR3 DNA sequence: TGTGCCAGCAGACCAAGGACTAGCGGGAGGTCTTACAATGAGCAGTTCTTC. Its translation: CASRPRTSGRSYNEQFF. This sequence joins TRBV27 and TRBJ2-1; 14 bases agree with TRBD2. There are 17 residues in the CDR3. The germline V gene has CDR1 MNHEY and CDR2 SMNVEV (reference sequence). V shed 6 bases, J shed 4 bases, and the junction held 8 bases outside the gene matches.

This clonotype was detected a few times. The rearrangement joins TRBV5-4 to TRBJ2-7; 9 bases are a match to TRBD2. CDR1 SGHNT and CDR2 YYREEE come from the germline V gene (reference sequence). The CDR3 extends over 14 amino acids. Trimming removed 4 bases from V and 6 bases from J; junction bases left unmatched: 8. The CDR3 DNA reads as TGTGCCAGCAGCCTTAGCGGGAGAGGTCTCGAGCAGTACTTC. Its translation: CASSLSGRGLEQYF.

This clonotype showed up many times. The chain links TRBV18 to TRBJ2-3; 11 nucleotides agree with TRBD1. V lost 3 bases and J lost 2; bases outside the gene matches: 7. CDR3 length equals 17 residues. CDR1 KGHSH and CDR2 LQKENI come from the germline V gene. DNA of the CDR3: TGTGCCAGCTCACCCTTACCGGGACAGGGGGACACAGATACGCAGTATTTT. As protein: CASSPLPGQGDTDTQYF.

This clonotype came up a few times. V usage is TRBV6-5 and J usage is TRBJ2-7; 11 positions match TRBD1. The germline V gene has CDR1 MNHEY and CDR2 SVGAGI. Trimming cost V 2 bases and J 3 bases; bases outside gene matches: 12. The CDR3 totals 18 residues. The CDR3 DNA reads as TGTGCCAGCAGTTACGATAGGACAGGGGGCGGACGGAGCTACGAGCAGTACTTC. Translation: CASSYDRTGGGRSYEQYF.

CDR3 nucleotide sequence: TGCGCCAGCAGCCCGGCCATAGGCCAAGAGACCCAGTACTTC. Protein product: CASSPAIGQETQYF. This chain uses TRBV5-1 with TRBJ2-5; unclear D gene. This CDR3 comprises 14 residues. Germline-derived CDR1 and CDR2 are SGHRS and YFSETQ. Deletions cut 4 bases from V and 1 base from J, with 11 bases between.

The V and J genes are TRBV9 and TRBJ2-3; possible D gene TRBD1, 6 bases. V was shortened by 3 bases and J by 2 bases, with 13 bases between the two germline ends. Germline assignment: CDR1 SGDLS and CDR2 YYNGEE. This CDR3 spans 15 amino acids. The CDR3 region has the DNA TGTGCCAGCAGCGCTCCAGACAGGTCCACAGATACGCAGTATTTT. As protein: CASSAPDRSTDTQYF.